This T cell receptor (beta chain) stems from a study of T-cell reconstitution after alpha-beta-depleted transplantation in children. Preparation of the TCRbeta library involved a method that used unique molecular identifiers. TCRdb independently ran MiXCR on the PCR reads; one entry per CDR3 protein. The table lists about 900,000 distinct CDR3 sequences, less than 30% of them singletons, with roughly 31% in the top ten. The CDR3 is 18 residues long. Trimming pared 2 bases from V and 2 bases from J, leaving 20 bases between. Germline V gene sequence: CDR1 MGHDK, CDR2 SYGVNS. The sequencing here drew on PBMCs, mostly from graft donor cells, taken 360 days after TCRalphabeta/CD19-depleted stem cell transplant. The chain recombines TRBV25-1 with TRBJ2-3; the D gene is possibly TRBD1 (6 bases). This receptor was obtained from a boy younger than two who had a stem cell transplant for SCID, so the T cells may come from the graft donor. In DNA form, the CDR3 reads TGTGCCAGCAGTGAAAAATTTTTGGGACAACCGAACACAGATACGCAGTATTTT. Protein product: CASSEKFLGQPNTDTQYF.